This entry concerns a single T cell receptor beta chain. This record comes from a study of blood T cell repertoires in COVID-19. Whole-study context: T cells, B-cell-depleted T cells, or PBMCs supplied cDNA or gDNA.

V lost 7 bases and J lost 4; bases outside the gene matches: 6. Germline-derived CDR1 and CDR2 are MNHNY and SVGAGI (reference sequence). The CDR3 is 14 amino acids. The repertoire was sequenced with immunoSEQ multiplex PCR; TCRdb's copy has only in-frame clones and lacks some. This table holds over 150,000 clones, around 81% found once. The sequence was collected from a man aged 40-49 years who had recovered from COVID-19. J is TRBJ2-1 and V is TRBV6-6, with 8 bases that match TRBD2. Sequencing was done on a sample of PBMCs or T cells enriched from blood (not recorded which). This chain's CDR3 is CASTRGDPYNEQFF. Here the CDR3 DNA reads TGTGCCAGCACGCGGGGGGACCCTTACAATGAGCAGTTCTTC.